This TCR beta chain is drawn from a study of beta chain features in type 1 diabetes. Remarks on this clone: Its target is unknown.

Per the germline V gene, CDR1 is LNHDA and CDR2 is SQIVND (reference sequence). Between the trimmed V and J ends, which lost 6 bases and 0 bases, there was a span of 15 bases. This CDR3 is 15 amino acids long. Since all of the isolated RNA was reverse transcribed, expressed TCRB transcripts were what got sequenced. It was found that naive, central memory and regulatory T cell samples averaged about 3.57 million reads. TCRdb's table, derived via immunoSEQ multiplex PCR, lists solely in-frame clones and lacks some. The data hold 640,000 or so clones, with around an eighth observed a single time. Using CD45RO/CCR7/CD25/CD127/CD95/CD27, CD4+ naive, central memory, regulatory and stem cell-like memory cells were sorted. Study observations and caveats: Among all four CD4+ subsets, Type 1 diabetes patients had TCRB CDR3s that were moderately but significantly shorter. cDNA-based reads could over-represent cells with high TCR expression. PCR could preferentially amplify shorter templates, alike in patients and controls.

The source is a man between 18 and 35 years old with type 1 diabetes. This chain links TRBV19 with TRBJ2-7; no clear D. The sequencing input was naive CD4+ T cells from blood. This CDR3 reads CASSTMDQSSYEQYF. The DNA for the CDR3 is TGTGCCAGTAGCACCATGGATCAGAGCTCCTACGAGCAGTACTTC.